This paragraph covers one T cell receptor beta chain sequence. As yet, its antigen is unknown. The V end lost 3 bases, the J end lost 11 bases, and 16 bases lay between the germline ends. CDR3 size: 13 residues. Germline V gene data show CDR1 as KGHSH and CDR2 as LQKENI. The entry originates in a study of blood T cells in healthy people across ages. Through a sample-barcoded 5' primer and a J-beta primer mix, a second PCR was run for about 6 to 12 cycles. One entry per CDR3 protein, called by TCRdb with MiXCR from the 5' RACE reads. The sample holds some 730,000 distinct CDR3 sequences; 20% to 25% are singletons and the top ten take around 21%. Study-level findings and limits: The diversity estimates, figures obtained from one million T cells, were considered underestimates.

This TCR was sampled from a man between 65 and 79 years old in good health. This chain links TRBV18 with TRBJ1-2; D unclear. Specimen: blood. CDR3 sequence: CASSPPDLAGYTF. CDR3 bases: TGTGCCAGCTCACCTCCGGATCTAGCCGGGTACACCTTC.